The following is a T cell receptor beta chain sequence with its context. Original processing notes: Using reference gene primer amplification, nucleated cell counts were estimated. Profiled with immunoSEQ multiplex PCR; TCRdb holds only in-frame clones, not every one. D and trimming were read from the DNA, whereas the V and J calls and clone size are those reported in that table. The sample has over 10,000 clones, 75% to 90% seen once. The sample comes from a study of blood T cell repertoires in COVID-19. Overall study: Researchers got acute and convalescent COVID-19 samples from the United States, Italy and Spain. T cells, B-cell-depleted T cells, or PBMCs supplied cDNA or gDNA.

After removal of 5 bases from V and 5 bases from J, the junction contained 8 bases not matched to a gene. This CDR3 is built from 16 residues. Germline CDR1 is SEHNR and CDR2 is FQNEAQ (reference sequence). Sequencing was performed on peripheral blood. This rearrangement joins TRBV7-9 to TRBJ2-3; 12 nucleotides match TRBD2. The clonotype was recovered from a man at least 80 years old with acute or convalescent COVID-19. The DNA of the CDR3 is TGTGCCAGCAGCATAGGACTAGCGGGGAGCCAAGATACGCAGTATTTT. It yields the protein CASSIGLAGSQDTQYF.